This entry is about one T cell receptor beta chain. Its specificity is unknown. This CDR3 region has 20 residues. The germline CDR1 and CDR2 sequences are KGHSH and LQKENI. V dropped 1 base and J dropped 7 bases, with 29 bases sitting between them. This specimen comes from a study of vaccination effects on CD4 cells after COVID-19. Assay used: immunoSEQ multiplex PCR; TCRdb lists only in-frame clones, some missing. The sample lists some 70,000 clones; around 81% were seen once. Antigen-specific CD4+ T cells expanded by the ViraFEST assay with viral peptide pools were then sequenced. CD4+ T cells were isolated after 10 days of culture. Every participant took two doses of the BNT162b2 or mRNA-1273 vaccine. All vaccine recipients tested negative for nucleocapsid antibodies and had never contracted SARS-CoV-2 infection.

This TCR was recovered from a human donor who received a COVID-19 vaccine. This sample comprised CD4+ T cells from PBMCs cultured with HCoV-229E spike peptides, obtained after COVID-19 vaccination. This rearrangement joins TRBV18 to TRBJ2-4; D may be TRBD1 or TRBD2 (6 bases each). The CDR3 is CASSPRGVSADAGHLNIQYF. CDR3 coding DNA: TGTGCCAGCTCACCACGGGGGGTATCAGCGGACGCGGGACACCTTAACATTCAGTACTTC.